The 9 T cell receptor beta chains presented below share a single source sample, sequenced in a study of blood T cells in healthy people across ages (dated by TCRdb to 2013 to 2016). The receptor library was made with 5' RACE. Sequencing took place on an Illumina HiSeq 2500. A second roughly 6 to 11 cycle PCR used a sample-barcoded 5' primer and a J-beta primer mix. TCRdb trimmed the raw reads at Q25, called clones with MiXCR and kept productive beta chains. All rows with the same CDR3 protein become a single entry with the most common DNA and genes. This sample holds roughly 800,000 distinct CDR3 sequences; roughly 60% were observed only once. Jointly, the top ten make up 20% to 25% of the sample. Input material: blood. The receptors originated from a man aged 30 to 45 in good health.

At least ten counts were recorded for this clonotype. A much more abundant neighbour one base away suggests this may be a read error. This chain uses TRBV7-2 with TRBJ2-7; a possible D gene is TRBD1 (6 bases). Per germline, CDR1 SGHTA and CDR2 FQGNSA. V lost 2 bases to trimming and J lost 0 bases, with 11 bases between them. CDR3 length: 15 amino acids. CDR3 coding DNA: TGTGCCAGCAGCTTACAAAGGGGGACCTCCTACGAGCAGTACTTC. This encodes CASSLQRGTSYEQYF.

The rearrangement links TRBV29-1 to TRBJ1-3, with a possible D match to TRBD1 (5 bases). Trimming removed 6 bases from V and 0 bases from J, with 15 bases in between. Germline V CDR1 and CDR2: SQVTM, ANQGSEA. The CDR3 covers 15 residues. The CDR3 nucleotides are TGCAGCGTCAGGGAGGGAGCGAGCTCTGGAAACACCATATATTTT. Protein: CSVREGASSGNTIYF.

The chain links TRBV6-4 to TRBJ2-7; D is perhaps TRBD1 or TRBD2 (5 bases each). CDR1 is MRHNA and CDR2 is SNTAGT in the germline V gene. V lost 0 bases and J 3 bases, leaving 12 bases between the germline ends. The CDR3 runs 15 residues. CDR3 nucleotide sequence: TGTGCCAGCAGTGACTCGTGGGGGACCGACTACGAGCAGTACTTC. Translating it yields CASSDSWGTDYEQYF.

The J gene is TRBJ2-7, the V gene TRBV6-6; TRBD1 agrees at 7 bases. Losses at the gene ends were 5 bases for V and 1 base for J; bases not matched to a gene: 5. The CDR3 extends over 14 amino acids. Germline CDR1 MNHNY, CDR2 SVGAGI (reference sequence). DNA of the CDR3: TGTGCCAGCAGTAAAGGGGGCGCTTCCTACGAGCAGTACTTC. It encodes CASSKGGASYEQYF.

V and J are TRBV20-1 and TRBJ2-5; D unresolved. Looked up from germline, CDR1 is DFQATT and CDR2 is SNEGSKA (reference sequence). The CDR3 spans 10 residues. V dropped 7 bases and J dropped 4 bases, with 7 bases sitting between them. DNA for the CDR3: TGCAGTGTCCCGGGAGAGACCCAGTACTTC. Translating it yields CSVPGETQYF.

This rearrangement joins TRBV29-1 to TRBJ2-1, with TRBD2 identical over 11 bases. The CDR3 extends over 14 amino acids. V gave up 4 bases and J gave up 8 bases; unmatched junction bases: 7. Germline V gene lookup returns CDR1 SQVTM and CDR2 ANQGSEA. CDR3 protein: CSVVPTSGADEQFF. The CDR3 coding sequence is TGCAGCGTTGTCCCGACTAGCGGGGCAGATGAGCAGTTCTTC.

This clonotype was observed a few times. The chain is built from TRBV10-3 and TRBJ2-6, with TRBD1 matching 9 bases. V was pared by 6 bases and J by 0 bases, with 6 bases of the junction left unmatched. The CDR3 loop spans 17 amino acids. CDR1 ENHRY and CDR2 SYGVKD come from the germline V gene. The CDR3 region has the DNA TGTGCCATCAGCCGCCCGGGACAGGGCTCTGGGGCCAACGTCCTGACTTTC. This codes for CAISRPGQGSGANVLTF.

This sequence joins TRBV24-1 and TRBJ1-2; D might be TRBD1 (5 bases). V shed 6 bases and J shed 5 bases, with 9 bases lying between them. The CDR3 is 12 residues long. The V gene's germline CDR1 is KGHDR and CDR2 SFDVKD. The CDR3 nucleotides read TGTGCCACCAGTCAAGACAGTTATGGCTACACCTTC. It translates to CATSQDSYGYTF.

This sequence joins TRBV10-3 and TRBJ2-1; 13 positions match TRBD2. Germline CDR1 ENHRY, CDR2 SYGVKD. The CDR3 spans 14 residues. V lost 11 bases to trimming and J lost 10 bases; unmatched junction nucleotides: 11. The CDR3 DNA follows: TGTGCCGCCCAAGGACTAGCGGGAGTAGGCGAGCAGTTCTTC. Residues: CAAQGLAGVGEQFF.